This T cell receptor (beta chain) was identified during a study of shared clonotypes between healthy human individuals. Study-level background: Donors were two women and a few men aged 18 to 49.

Germline V gene data show CDR1 as SGHDN and CDR2 as FVKESK. CDR3 size: 16 residues. Trimming took off 1 base at V and 0 bases at J, with 11 bases between the two ends. The method was immunoSEQ multiplex PCR; TCRdb's version includes in-frame clones alone and lacks a portion of them. This table holds around 1.6 million clones, around 98% found once. The sequencing input was naive CD4+ T cells sorted from blood. Subset here: CD45RA+ positively selected. This sequence joins TRBV14 and TRBJ2-3; TRBD1 might be the D (6 bases). This clonotype was obtained from a man between 25 and 39 years old in good health. The CDR3, as DNA: TGTGCCAGCAGCCAAGTCGCAGGGGTTAGCACAGATACGCAGTATTTT. Translating gives CASSQVAGVSTDTQYF.